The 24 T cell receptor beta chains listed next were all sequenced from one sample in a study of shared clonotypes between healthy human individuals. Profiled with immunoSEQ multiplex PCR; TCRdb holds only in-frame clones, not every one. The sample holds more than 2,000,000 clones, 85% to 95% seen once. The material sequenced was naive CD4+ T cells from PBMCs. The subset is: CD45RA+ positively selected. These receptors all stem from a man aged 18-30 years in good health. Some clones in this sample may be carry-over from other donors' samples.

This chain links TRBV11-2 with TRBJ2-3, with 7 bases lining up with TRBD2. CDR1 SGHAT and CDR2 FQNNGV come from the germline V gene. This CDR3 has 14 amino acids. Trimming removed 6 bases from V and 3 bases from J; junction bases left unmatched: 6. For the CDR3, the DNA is TGTGCCAGCAGGGGGGGGAGCGCGACAGATACGCAGTATTTT. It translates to CASRGGSATDTQYF.

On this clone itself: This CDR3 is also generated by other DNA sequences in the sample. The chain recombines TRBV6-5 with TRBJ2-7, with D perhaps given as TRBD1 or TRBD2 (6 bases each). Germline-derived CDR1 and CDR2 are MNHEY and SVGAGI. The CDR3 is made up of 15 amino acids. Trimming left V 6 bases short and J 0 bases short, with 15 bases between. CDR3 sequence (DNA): TGTGCCAGCAGCCCTTACCGGGGGCCCTCCTACGAGCAGTACTTC. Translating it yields CASSPYRGPSYEQYF.

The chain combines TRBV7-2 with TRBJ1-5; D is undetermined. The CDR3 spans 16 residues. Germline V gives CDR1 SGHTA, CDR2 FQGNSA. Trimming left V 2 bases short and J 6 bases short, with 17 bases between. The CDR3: CASSLTAGSGAQPQHF. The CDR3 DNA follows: TGTGCCAGCAGCTTAACGGCGGGGTCGGGTGCTCAGCCCCAGCATTTT.

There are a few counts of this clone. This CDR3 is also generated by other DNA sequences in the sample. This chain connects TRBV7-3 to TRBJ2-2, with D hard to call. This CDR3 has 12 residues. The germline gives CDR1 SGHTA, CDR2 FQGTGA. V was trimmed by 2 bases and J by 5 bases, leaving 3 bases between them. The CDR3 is CASSLLTGELFF. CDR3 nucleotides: TGTGCCAGCAGCTTATTAACCGGGGAGCTGTTTTTT.

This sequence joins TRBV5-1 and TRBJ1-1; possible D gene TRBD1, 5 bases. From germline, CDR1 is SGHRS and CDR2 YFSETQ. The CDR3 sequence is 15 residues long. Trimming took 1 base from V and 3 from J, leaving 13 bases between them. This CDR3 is CASSLTGLWDTEAFF. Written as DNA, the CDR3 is TGCGCCAGCAGCTTGACGGGACTTTGGGACACTGAAGCTTTCTTT.

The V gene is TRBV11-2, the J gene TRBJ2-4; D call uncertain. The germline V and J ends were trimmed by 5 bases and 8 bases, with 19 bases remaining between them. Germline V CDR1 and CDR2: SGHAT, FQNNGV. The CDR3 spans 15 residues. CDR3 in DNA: TGTGCCAGCAGCCAGGTGATTGCTGGTTGGGACATTCAGTACTTC. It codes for CASSQVIAGWDIQYF.

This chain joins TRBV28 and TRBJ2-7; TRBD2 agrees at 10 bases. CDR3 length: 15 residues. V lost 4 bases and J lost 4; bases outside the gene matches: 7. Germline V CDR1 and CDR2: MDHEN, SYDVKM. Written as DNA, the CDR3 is TGTGCCAGCAGTTCCCAGCGGGAGGGCCTATACGAGCAGTACTTC. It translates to CASSSQREGLYEQYF.

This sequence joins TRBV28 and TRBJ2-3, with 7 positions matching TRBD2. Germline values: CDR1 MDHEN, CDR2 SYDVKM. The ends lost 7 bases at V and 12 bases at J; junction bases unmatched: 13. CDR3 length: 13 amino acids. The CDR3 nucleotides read TGTGCCAGCACCCTCCGAGGACTAGGGATTCAGTATTTT. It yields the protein CASTLRGLGIQYF.

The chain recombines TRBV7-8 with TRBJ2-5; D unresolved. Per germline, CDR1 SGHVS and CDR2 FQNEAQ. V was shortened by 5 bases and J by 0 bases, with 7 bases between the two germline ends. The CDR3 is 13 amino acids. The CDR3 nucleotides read TGTGCCAGCAGCGTTAAGAACCAAGAGACCCAGTACTTC. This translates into CASSVKNQETQYF.

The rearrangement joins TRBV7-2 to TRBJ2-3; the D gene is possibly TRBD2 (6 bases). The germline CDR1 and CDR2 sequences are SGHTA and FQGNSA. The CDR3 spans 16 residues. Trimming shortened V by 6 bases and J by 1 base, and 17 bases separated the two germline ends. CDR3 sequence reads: CASRPGRGVGTDTQYF. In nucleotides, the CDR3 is TGTGCCAGCAGACCCGGGCGGGGAGTGGGCACAGATACGCAGTATTTT.

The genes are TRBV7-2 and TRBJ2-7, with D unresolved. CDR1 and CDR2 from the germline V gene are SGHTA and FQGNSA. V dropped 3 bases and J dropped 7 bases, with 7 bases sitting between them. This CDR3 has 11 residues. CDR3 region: CASSFGLEQYF. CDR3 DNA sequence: TGTGCCAGCAGCTTCGGTTTGGAGCAGTACTTC.

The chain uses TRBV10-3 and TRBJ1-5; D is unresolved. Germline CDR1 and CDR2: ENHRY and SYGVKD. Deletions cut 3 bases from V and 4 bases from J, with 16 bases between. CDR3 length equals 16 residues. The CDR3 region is CAISESPGEMNQPQHF. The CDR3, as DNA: TGTGCCATCAGTGAATCCCCCGGGGAGATGAATCAGCCCCAGCATTTT.

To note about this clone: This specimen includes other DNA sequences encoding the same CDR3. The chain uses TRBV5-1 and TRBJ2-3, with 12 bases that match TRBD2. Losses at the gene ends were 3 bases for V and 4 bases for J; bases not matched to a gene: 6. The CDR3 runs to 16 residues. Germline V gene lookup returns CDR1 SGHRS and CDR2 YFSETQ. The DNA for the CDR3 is TGCGCCAGCAGCTCCGGACTAGCGGGGACAGCAGATACGCAGTATTTT. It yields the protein CASSSGLAGTADTQYF.

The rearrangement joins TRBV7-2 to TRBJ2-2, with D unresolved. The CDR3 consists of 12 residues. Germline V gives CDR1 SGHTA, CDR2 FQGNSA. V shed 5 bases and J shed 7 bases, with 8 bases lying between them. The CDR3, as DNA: TGTGCCAGCAGCCGGAACCTCGGGGAGCTGTTTTTT. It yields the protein CASSRNLGELFF. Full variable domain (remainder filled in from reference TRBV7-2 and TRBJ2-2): GAGVSQSPSNKVTEKGKDVELRCDPISGHTALYWYRQSLGQGLEFLIYFQGNSAPDKSGLPSDRFSAERTGGSVSTLTIQRTQQEDSAVYLCASSRNLGELFFGEGSRLTVL.

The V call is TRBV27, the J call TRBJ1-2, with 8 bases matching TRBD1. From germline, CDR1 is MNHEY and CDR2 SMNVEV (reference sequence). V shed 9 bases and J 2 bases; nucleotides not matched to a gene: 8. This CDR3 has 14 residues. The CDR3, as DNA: TGTGCCAGTCGTCCAGGGGGCCTAAACTATGGCTACACCTTC. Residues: CASRPGGLNYGYTF.

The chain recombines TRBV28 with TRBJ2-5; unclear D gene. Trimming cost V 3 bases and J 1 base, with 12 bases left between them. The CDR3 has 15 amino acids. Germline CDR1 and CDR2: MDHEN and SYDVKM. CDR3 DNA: TGTGCCAGCAGTTTGGTCGCTAGTGCCCAAGAGACCCAGTACTTC. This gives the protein CASSLVASAQETQYF.

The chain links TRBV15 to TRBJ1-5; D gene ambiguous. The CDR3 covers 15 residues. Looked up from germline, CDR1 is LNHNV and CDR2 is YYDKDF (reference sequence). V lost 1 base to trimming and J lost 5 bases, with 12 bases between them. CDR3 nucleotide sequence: TGTGCCACCAGCAGAGCATGGCAAGTCGATCAGCCCCAGCATTTT. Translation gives CATSRAWQVDQPQHF.

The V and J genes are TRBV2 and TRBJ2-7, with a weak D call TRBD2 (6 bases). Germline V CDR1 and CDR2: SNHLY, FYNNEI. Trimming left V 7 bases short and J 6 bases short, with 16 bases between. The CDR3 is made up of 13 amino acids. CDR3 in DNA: TGTGCCAGCAAACGGGACTCCTCCACCGAGCAGTACTTC. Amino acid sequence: CASKRDSSTEQYF.

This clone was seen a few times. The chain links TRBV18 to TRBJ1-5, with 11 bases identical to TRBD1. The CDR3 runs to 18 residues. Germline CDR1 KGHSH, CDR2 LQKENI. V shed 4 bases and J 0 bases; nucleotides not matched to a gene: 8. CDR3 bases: TGTGCCAGCTCACAAATCGGGACAGGGGGTACTAGCAATCAGCCCCAGCATTTT. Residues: CASSQIGTGGTSNQPQHF.

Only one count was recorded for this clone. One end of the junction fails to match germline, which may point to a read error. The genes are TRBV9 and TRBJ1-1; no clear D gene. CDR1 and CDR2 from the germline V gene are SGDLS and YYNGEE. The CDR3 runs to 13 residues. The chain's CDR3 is CASSVAPGSEAFF. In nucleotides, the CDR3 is TGTGCCAGCAGCGTTGCCCCGGGTTCTGAGGCTTTCTTT.

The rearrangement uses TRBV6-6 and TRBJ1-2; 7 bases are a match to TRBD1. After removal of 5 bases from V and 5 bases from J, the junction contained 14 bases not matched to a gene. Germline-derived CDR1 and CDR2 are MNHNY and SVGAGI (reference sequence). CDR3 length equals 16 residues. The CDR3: CASSKMTGIRHYGYTF. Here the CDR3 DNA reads TGTGCCAGCAGTAAAATGACAGGGATACGCCATTATGGCTACACCTTC.

The CDR3 sequence: CATSRWRGNTEAFF. The CDR3 nucleotides are TGTGCCACCAGCAGATGGAGGGGGAACACTGAAGCTTTCTTT. The chain is built from TRBV15 and TRBJ1-1, with D possibly TRBD1 on 5 matching bases. The CDR3 is 14 residues long. V was clipped by 2 bases and J by 1 base, with 8 bases between them. Germline V gene lookup returns CDR1 LNHNV and CDR2 YYDKDF (reference sequence).

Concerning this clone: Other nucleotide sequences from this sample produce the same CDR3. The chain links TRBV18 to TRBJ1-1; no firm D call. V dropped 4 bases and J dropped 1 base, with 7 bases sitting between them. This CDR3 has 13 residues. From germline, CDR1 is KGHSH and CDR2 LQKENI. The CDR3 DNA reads TGTGCCAGCTCACTCGGCGGGAACACTGAAGCTTTCTTT. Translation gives CASSLGGNTEAFF.

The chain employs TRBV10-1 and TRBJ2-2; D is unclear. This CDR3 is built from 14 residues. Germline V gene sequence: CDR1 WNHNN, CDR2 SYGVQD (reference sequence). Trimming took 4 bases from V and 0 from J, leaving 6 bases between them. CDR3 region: CASSGGTNTGELFF. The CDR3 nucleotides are TGCGCCAGCAGTGGGGGTACGAACACCGGGGAGCTGTTTTTT.